Listed below are T cell receptor beta chains from one sample, sequenced in a study of response to subunit inactivated influenza vaccine. A single record per CDR3 protein comes from TCRdb applying MiXCR to the RT-PCR reads. This sample has over 650,000 distinct CDR3 sequences; around 20% occur once, and the top ten carry roughly a tenth. Sequences were derived from PBMCs from blood, sampled roughly 5 days after vaccination. These TCRs come from a man aged 50-60 years who received an inactivated influenza vaccine. Both conserved end residues are part of each CDR3. D genes are given only for firm matches.

j_call d_call v_call cdr3_aa
TRBJ2-1 - TRBV7-9 CASSYAAGLNEQFF
TRBJ2-7 - TRBV3-1 CASSLQMSSYEQYF
TRBJ2-1 - TRBV14 CASSAAGVAVYNEQFF
TRBJ2-1 TRBD2 TRBV9 CASSPSGRDSYNEQFF
TRBJ2-1 - TRBV6-2/TRBV6-3 CASSYPPEDEQFF
TRBJ1-5 - TRBV20-1 CSARDPSRTVGAGQPQHF
TRBJ2-1 - TRBV7-3 CASSSGPIPYNEQFF
TRBJ2-3 TRBD2 TRBV5-4 CASRGGLAATDTQYF
TRBJ2-5 TRBD2 TRBV5-1 CASSPLAGVWETQYF
TRBJ2-2 TRBD1 TRBV29-1 CSVETGTRTGELFF
TRBJ1-3 - TRBV7-2 CASSPSHSGNTIYF
TRBJ2-7 TRBD2 TRBV11-2 CASSLARTSSYEQYF
TRBJ2-7 TRBD1 TRBV20-1 CSASKGQAWEQYF
TRBJ1-4 - TRBV12-3/TRBV12-4 CASTSTVGEKLFF
TRBJ2-7 - TRBV29-1 CSAAGVGREQYF
TRBJ2-1 TRBD2 TRBV24-1 CATSDQTSGFYNEQFF
TRBJ2-7 TRBD2 TRBV6-2/TRBV6-3 CASSYGPTGPPLETSGRYEQYF
TRBJ1-1 - TRBV12-3/TRBV12-4 CASSSGQSVEAFF
TRBJ2-5 TRBD2 TRBV20-1 CSAINSGGSQETQYF
TRBJ2-1 TRBD2 TRBV27 CASSLASGGGYNEQFF
TRBJ2-7 TRBD1 TRBV7-2 CASSQTPGQGHEQYF
TRBJ1-5 - TRBV12-3/TRBV12-4 CASSLVGAGNQPQHF
TRBJ1-2 TRBD1 TRBV27 CASSKGQGYWNYGYTF
TRBJ2-7 - TRBV7-2 CASSPQNTYEQYF
TRBJ1-1 - TRBV5-1 CASSLPGTSLIEAFF